The entry below describes one T cell receptor beta chain. The sample belongs to a study of T cell changes during pregnancy in multiple sclerosis. The germline CDR1 and CDR2 sequences are SNHLY and FYNNEI. The CDR3 spans 14 residues. Germline trimming cut 7 bases from V and 4 bases from J; bases unmatched to any gene: 8. Libraries were prepared by immunoSEQ multiplex PCR; TCRdb keeps only in-frame clonotypes and omits some of them. The sample yields around 100,000 clones, about 90% seen once. The sample in question was peripheral blood, obtained after pregnancy. This clonotype was sampled from a female donor with multiple sclerosis, enrolled in a pregnancy study. J is TRBJ2-7 and V is TRBV2; 9 positions match TRBD1. The CDR3 protein is CASKPGQGPYEQYF. CDR3 DNA: TGTGCCAGCAAGCCGGGACAGGGACCGTACGAGCAGTACTTC.